The subject of this entry is one TCR beta chain. These data come from a study of blood T cell repertoires in COVID-19. TCRdb's copy holds only in-frame clones and misses some; the assay was immunoSEQ multiplex PCR. This sample has more than 20,000 clones; about 93% occur once, and the top ten carry 15% to 20%. The V and J ends lost 4 bases and 0 bases respectively, with 13 bases between them. Germline loops: CDR1 MNHEY, CDR2 SVGAGI. This CDR3 spans 15 amino acids. The chain uses TRBV6-5 and TRBJ2-7; tentatively, D is TRBD2 (6 bases). The sequence came from a human donor in a cohort sampled during active COVID-19. The sample taken for sequencing was peripheral blood. CDR3 in DNA: TGTGCCAGCAGTTCCCCCGGGACTGCCTCCTACGAGCAGTACTTC. Protein sequence: CASSSPGTASYEQYF.